This TCR beta chain is from a study of blood T cell repertoires in COVID-19. Study details: COVID-19 samples, acute and convalescent, were from the United States, Italy and Spain. Sample material is recorded as cDNA or gDNA derived from T cells, B-cell-depleted T cells, or PBMCs.

Looked up from germline, CDR1 is MNHEY and CDR2 is SVGAGI. The CDR3 is 14 residues long. Trimming left V 6 bases short and J 6 bases short, with 15 bases between. As processed by the authors: Estimation of nucleated cell counts was performed using reference gene primer amplification. Measured with immunoSEQ multiplex PCR; TCRdb has only the in-frame clones, and not every one. That table gives V, J and clone size, and the DNA gave D and trimming. The sample lists 250,000 to 300,000 clones; around nine tenths were seen once. The chain couples TRBV6-5 to TRBJ1-5, with D maybe TRBD1 (6 bases). The clonotype originates from a man aged 45-65 years with acute or convalescent COVID-19. Sequenced material: peripheral blood. The CDR3 spells CASRPGGAGQPQHF. In nucleotides, the CDR3 is TGTGCCAGCAGACCCGGGGGGGCCGGTCAGCCCCAGCATTTT.